The clone carrying this T cell receptor beta chain was detected many times. The antigen is not known. Donors uniformly comprised healthy Caucasians. Trimming removed 6 bases from V and 8 bases from J; junction bases left unmatched: 24. The length of the CDR3 is 18 residues. The germline V gene encodes CDR1 SQVTM and CDR2 ANQGSEA. These data come from a study of identical twins. Broader study findings: Part of the zero-insertion signal could reflect confounding by invariant MAIT and iNKT cells. In drawing conclusions, the study used cross-sectional statistical analysis and did not follow the same donors.

One entry per CDR3 protein, called by TCRdb with MiXCR from the 5' RACE reads. Among 640,000 or so distinct CDR3 sequences listed, roughly 6.2% were seen once. The rearrangement links TRBV29-1 to TRBJ1-4; 7 bases are shared with TRBD1. This sequence originates from a man between 18 and 35 years old in good health. The sequenced sample consisted of naive T cells sorted from blood. This chain's CDR3 is CSVVGDRDSHLRGEKLFF. In nucleotides, the CDR3 is TGCAGCGTCGTAGGCGACCGGGACAGTCACCTACGCGGAGAAAAACTGTTTTTT.